Listed below are T cell receptor beta chains from one sample, sequenced in a study of T cell responses to AZD1222 COVID-19 vaccine. This table comes from immunoSEQ multiplex PCR, and its TCRdb copy is limited to in-frame clones, with some not included. This sample has some 190,000 clones, with about 95% found just once. The material was peripheral blood, obtained 28 days after the second dose of the MenACWY control vaccine. Receptors originate from an adult who received the MenACWY meningococcal vaccine as a control. Both conserved end residues are part of each CDR3. A D gene is named only where the DNA matches it firmly. Clone size appears in some rows only: once, few, many, or a class for an expanded clone.

clone_size	j_call	v_call	d_call	cdr3_nt	cdr3_aa
.	TRBJ1-2	TRBV5-4	TRBD1	TGTGCCAGCAGCCCAGGGGACAGGGGGGCTAACTATGGCTACACCTTC	CASSPGDRGANYGYTF
.	TRBJ2-1	TRBV14	.	TGTGCCAGCAGCCAGGGGGGGACAACTTACAATGAGCAGTTCTTC	CASSQGGTTYNEQFF
.	TRBJ1-2	TRBV18	TRBD1	TGTGCCAGCTCACCAGCCCCGGGACAGGGGTATGGCTACACCTTC	CASSPAPGQGYGYTF
.	TRBJ1-2	TRBV6-2/TRBV6-3	.	TGTGCCAGCAGTTACTCGAGGTACCGACGGGCAGGATCCCACTATGGCTACACCTTC	CASSYSRYRRAGSHYGYTF
many	TRBJ2-2	TRBV28	.	TGTGCCAGCAGTTCCGCCTCGCGCTCCGGGGAGCTGTTTTTT	CASSSASRSGELFF
.	TRBJ2-5	TRBV23-1	.	TGCGCCAGCAGTCCGAGTTCGAGAGGAGAGACCCAGTACTTC	CASSPSSRGETQYF
.	TRBJ1-1	TRBV13	.	TGTGCCAGCAGCCAAACCGGGACTCGGGACACTGAAGCTTTCTTT	CASSQTGTRDTEAFF
.	TRBJ2-5	TRBV7-2	TRBD2	TGTGCCAGCAGCCCCCTTGGAGCGGGAAACCAAGAGACCCAGTACTTC	CASSPLGAGNQETQYF
.	TRBJ1-2	TRBV5-1	TRBD1	TGCGCCAGCAGCTTCACAGGGGCCGCCGATAACTATGGCTACACCTTC	CASSFTGAADNYGYTF
.	TRBJ2-7	TRBV28	.	TGTGCCAGCAGTTCCCCGGACTCAAGAGCCTACGAGCAGTACTTC	CASSSPDSRAYEQYF
.	TRBJ2-1	TRBV5-4	TRBD1	TGTGCCAGCAGCGTGGCGACAGGGGGCGTTGAGCAGTTCTTC	CASSVATGGVEQFF
.	TRBJ1-6	TRBV7-8	.	TGTGCCAGCAGCTTAGCGGGGGGGAAGGATAATTCACCCCTCCACTTT	CASSLAGGKDNSPLHF
.	TRBJ2-7	TRBV19	.	TGTGCCATCTCGGTGGCGCACGGCACCTACGAGCAGTACTTC	CAISVAHGTYEQYF
.	TRBJ2-2	TRBV6-5	.	TGTGCCAGCAGAGCTGCAGTAAGCAGCACCGGGGAGCTGTTTTTT	CASRAAVSSTGELFF
.	TRBJ2-7	TRBV7-9	TRBD2	TGTGCCAGCAGCCCAAGCGGGAGAAGCGAGCAGTACTTC	CASSPSGRSEQYF
.	TRBJ2-5	TRBV9	TRBD1	TGTGCCAGCAGCCCCCCCTGGGGACAGGAGCAAGAGACCCAGTACTTC	CASSPPWGQEQETQYF
.	TRBJ2-5	TRBV13	TRBD2	TGTGCCAGCAGCTTATTGACTAGCGGAAAAGATCAAGAGACCCAGTACTTC	CASSLLTSGKDQETQYF
.	TRBJ2-1	TRBV7-2	TRBD2	TGTGCCAGCACCCTAATAGCGGGACCCCGGCCCAATGAGCAGTTCTTC	CASTLIAGPRPNEQFF
few	TRBJ2-3	TRBV6-4	.	TGTGCCAGCAGTGACAGGGCGGGGGCGACAGATACGCAGTATTTT	CASSDRAGATDTQYF
.	TRBJ2-7	TRBV3-1/TRBV3-2	.	TGTGCCAGCATGGACAGCCATACCTACGAGCAGTACTTC	CASMDSHTYEQYF
once	TRBJ1-3	TRBV12-3/TRBV12-4	.	TGTGCCAGCAGTTTGGGAAACACCATATATTTT	CASSLGNTIYF
.	TRBJ1-1	TRBV6-1	TRBD1	TGTGCCAGCAGTGACCATACCCCCGGAGACCGGGACAGGGGGCGCAGGGGGGATTTCTTT	CASSDHTPGDRDRGRRGDFF
.	TRBJ1-1	TRBV29-1	.	TGCAGCGTTCAAGGACGGAGAGAAGCTTTCTTT	CSVQGRREAFF
.	TRBJ1-2	TRBV27	TRBD1	TGTGCCAGCAGTTTAACAGGGGCTAACTATGGCTACACCTTC	CASSLTGANYGYTF
.	TRBJ1-6	TRBV3-1/TRBV3-2	.	TGTGCCAGCAGCCACAATTCACCCCTCCACTTT	CASSHNSPLHF
.	TRBJ1-2	TRBV11-2	TRBD1	TGTGCCAGCAGCCCCATGGGACAGGGCTCTGGCTACACCTTC	CASSPMGQGSGYTF
.	TRBJ1-5	TRBV12-3/TRBV12-4	TRBD1	TGTGCCAGCACCCCGGACAGGAATCAGCCCCAGCATTTT	CASTPDRNQPQHF
.	TRBJ1-1	TRBV6-6	.	TGTGCCAGCAGAAAAGGGAATTTGAACACTGAAGCTTTCTTT	CASRKGNLNTEAFF
.	TRBJ1-1	TRBV5-1	.	TGCGCCAGCAGCTTGGGTCTGGGAGAGGCTTTCTTT	CASSLGLGEAFF
once	TRBJ2-7	TRBV7-9	.	TGTGCCAGCAGCTTAAGGATACAGGTGAACGAGCAGTACTTC	CASSLRIQVNEQYF
.	TRBJ1-2	TRBV27	.	TGTGCCAGCCGAGACGAAGGGAACGGCTACACCTTC	CASRDEGNGYTF
.	TRBJ1-2	TRBV29-1	.	TGCAGCGTTGAATCTCTTGTAGGTATCTATGGCTACACCTTC	CSVESLVGIYGYTF
.	TRBJ1-6	TRBV7-9	.	TGTGCCAGCAGCTCAACTCGACAGGAGATGGATTCACCCCTCCACTTT	CASSSTRQEMDSPLHF
.	TRBJ1-6	TRBV27	.	TGTGCCAGCAGTCAACAGGGACCCCTCCACTTT	CASSQQGPLHF
once	TRBJ2-7	TRBV19	TRBD1	TGTGCCAGTAGTATAGATGTGGGACAGGGATCCTACGAGCAGTACTTC	CASSIDVGQGSYEQYF
.	TRBJ1-4	TRBV29-1	TRBD1	TGCAGCGTTTCAACCGGGACAGGTCCTGAAAAACTGTTTTTT	CSVSTGTGPEKLFF
.	TRBJ1-1	TRBV7-8	.	TGTGCCAGCAGCTTAGAAAGGGCCACTGAAGCTTTCTTT	CASSLERATEAFF
.	TRBJ2-3	TRBV6-5	.	TGTGCCAGCATCCTCACGACCGGGAGCACAGATACGCAGTATTTT	CASILTTGSTDTQYF
once	TRBJ2-5	TRBV30	.	TGTGCCTGGACCCGGGCCGGGGTTATTGGGACCCAGTACTTC	CAWTRAGVIGTQYF
.	TRBJ2-6	TRBV29-1	.	TGCAGCGTTGCCTTGTTAGCTGGGGCCAACGTCCTGACTTTC	CSVALLAGANVLTF
.	TRBJ1-2	TRBV6-1	TRBD1	TGTGCCAGCAGTGACCGGGACAGGGGGCCCTTCGTCGCTGGCTACACCTTC	CASSDRDRGPFVAGYTF
.	TRBJ2-2	TRBV6-1	TRBD1	TGTGCCAGCAGTGAACCGGGACAGGGCGGCACCGGGGAGCTGTTTTTT	CASSEPGQGGTGELFF
.	TRBJ1-6	TRBV7-9	.	TGTGCCAGCAGCTTGGGTACAGTAGATAATTCACCCCTCCACTTT	CASSLGTVDNSPLHF
.	TRBJ1-2	TRBV19	.	TGTGCCAGTAGTATACAGGGTTCCTATGGCTACACCTTC	CASSIQGSYGYTF
few	TRBJ1-5	TRBV24-1	.	TGTGCCACCAGTGATAACACCTTCAATCAGCCCCAGCATTTT	CATSDNTFNQPQHF
.	TRBJ1-5	TRBV7-9	.	TGTGCCAGCAGCGGCCGGGAAAATCAGCCCCAGCATTTT	CASSGRENQPQHF
.	TRBJ2-7	TRBV12-3/TRBV12-4	TRBD1	TGTGCCAGCAGTATAACAGGGGACGAGCAGTACTTC	CASSITGDEQYF
.	TRBJ2-7	TRBV28	.	TGTGCCAGCAGGAAACAGGGCTCCGGTACTTACGAGCAGTACTTC	CASRKQGSGTYEQYF
.	TRBJ2-1	TRBV5-4	.	TGTGCCAGCAGCTTGGGTCAAACTAGAAATGAGCAGTTCTTC	CASSLGQTRNEQFF
.	TRBJ1-1	TRBV6-5	.	TGTGCCAGCAGCCCCGAGGTCCGAAGGGGCGAAGCTTTCTTT	CASSPEVRRGEAFF
.	TRBJ1-6	TRBV27	.	TGTGCCAGCAGTTTATACCGGGCATCGCCCGGGAATTCACCCCTCCACTTT	CASSLYRASPGNSPLHF
.	TRBJ2-3	TRBV28	.	TGTGCCAGCAGCCCCGGGGACAGCACAGATACGCAGTATTTT	CASSPGDSTDTQYF
once	TRBJ1-1	TRBV30	TRBD1	TGTGCCTGGAGTCCAGGGGGCCACACTGAAGCTTTCTTT	CAWSPGGHTEAFF
.	TRBJ2-6	TRBV7-3	TRBD2	TGTGCCAGCAGCTTAAATGCGGGAGGGGGAGCTGGGGCCAACGTCCTGACTTTC	CASSLNAGGGAGANVLTF
.	TRBJ2-1	TRBV15	TRBD2	TGTGCCACCAGCAGATCCTCCGGGACTAGCGGGAGCTGGAACAATGAGCAGTTCTTC	CATSRSSGTSGSWNNEQFF
.	TRBJ1-2	TRBV4-2	.	TGTGCCAGCAGCCAAGGGGGGGGCGATGGTGGCTACACCTTC	CASSQGGGDGGYTF